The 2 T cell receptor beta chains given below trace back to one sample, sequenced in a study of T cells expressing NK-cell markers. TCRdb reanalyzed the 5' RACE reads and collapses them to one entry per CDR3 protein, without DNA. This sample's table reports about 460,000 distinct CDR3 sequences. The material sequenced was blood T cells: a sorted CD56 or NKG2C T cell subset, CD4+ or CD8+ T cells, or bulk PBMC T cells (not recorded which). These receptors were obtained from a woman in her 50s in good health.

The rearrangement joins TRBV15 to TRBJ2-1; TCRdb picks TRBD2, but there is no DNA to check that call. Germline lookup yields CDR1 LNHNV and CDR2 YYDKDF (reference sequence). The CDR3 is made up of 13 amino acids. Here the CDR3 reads CATSRDRTIEQFF.

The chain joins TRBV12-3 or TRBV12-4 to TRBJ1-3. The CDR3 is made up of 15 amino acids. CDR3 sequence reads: CASSLADTAGNTIYF.